This T cell receptor (beta chain) was recovered during a study of cytomegalovirus exposure and HLA in healthy donors (dated 2017 in TCRdb). For context, the study as a whole: An earlier analysis of about 560 of the donors reported 276 Gb of sequence data and roughly 120 million unique TCR beta sequences obtained from approximately 180 million T cells. Approximately 310 gigabases of sequencing data and around 88 million unique TCR sequences made up an early release that covered approximately 620 HLA-typed donors. The genetic ancestry cluster associated with self-reported Caucasian donors included 65% to 90% of the 350 to 500 genotyped donors. The study aimed to test whether signatures of past pathogen exposure could be identified by cataloging public T cell receptors. The T cell repertoires of around 670 subjects were profiled by immunosequencing and related to cytomegalovirus serostatus. In addition to the first cohort of 666 subjects, a separate validation cohort of approximately 130 different subjects was used. To predict cytomegalovirus infection status, the study combined high-throughput TCR immunosequencing, statistical association of individual TCRs with disease status, and machine learning. A later analysis re-analyzed previously published TCR beta repertoires from 500 to 700 donors and added high-resolution HLA genotyping to study TCR occurrence patterns. Rather than drawing on any new phenotypic data, the later analysis identified candidate immune exposures from TCR beta sequences and the way those sequences occurred across donors. An earlier analysis of fewer than 700 of the donors applied high-throughput TCR beta sequencing to assess whether each TCR beta V gene segment acted as functional or pseudogenic. Donor age, sex, ethnicity and CMV serostatus were collected together with the repertoire data. A later genetic analysis took genome-wide SNP genotypes for about three fifths of the roughly 670 donors and used that subset as a discovery cohort. Every repertoire in the discovery cohort had been generated on one and the same sequencing platform. Class I and class II HLA loci were covered by the typing at four-digit resolution. The number of donors typed differed by locus, with about 620-630 for A, B, C, DRB1 and DQB1, around 520 for DQA1, some 570 for DPA1, and roughly 450 for DPB1. Roughly 5 DR-DQ haplotypes were handled as single units for association and clustering, since linkage in the cohort was strong. On average, approximately 250,000 unique TCR beta nucleotide sequences were sequenced per donor among some 430 genotyped donors of the cohort, with roughly a sixth of those sequences being non-productive. What the research found in general, with its limitations: An earlier analysis of some 590 of the donors showed that most TCR beta V segments appeared in productive rearrangements either about 90% or about 30% of the time, which broadly matched IMGT annotations. A later analysis reported that several top co-occurrence clusters appeared linked to parvovirus B19, influenza, CMV and Epstein-Barr virus. A cluster of highly shared sequence variants was judged likely to be a technical artifact of the sequencing pipeline. About 15 rarely observed V segments, including chromosome 9 orphons, were excluded from the earlier analysis of almost 600 of the donors because counts were too low. The classifier was reported to diagnose cytomegalovirus status with high specificity and sensitivity in both the original cohort and the validation cohort. A further reported finding was that TCR beta sequences accurately predicted the HLA-A and HLA-B alleles for most subjects in the first cohort. Specific HLA alleles were associated with more than 15,000 TCR beta sequences at a false discovery rate of 0.05 in a later analysis. According to a later analysis, TCR association rates differed among HLA loci, with DRB1 alleles showing the most associated TCRs and HLA-C alleles showing the fewest. Only TCR beta chains were sequenced in this cohort, and the absence of alpha or paired-chain data limited detectable features. Correlated functional status among segregating V segments might reflect linkage disequilibrium, but an unknown experimental factor could not be ruled out. According to the authors, the approach could potentially be generalized to other disease states and immunological phenotypes. CMV serostatus was the only immune exposure information available for the cohort. A later analysis found that most CMV-associated TCR beta chains appeared HLA-restricted, with HLA associations seemingly driven largely by CMV exposure. Most TCR sequences were observed very rarely across donors, whereas some public TCRs were present in many individuals. Presence/absence analyses assumed roughly uniform sequencing depth across donors, an assumption that may not hold. A later genetic analysis reported fewer N-insertions in productive TCRs among donors in an Asian-associated ancestry cluster than the roughly 640-donor mean. Strong co-occurrence of HLA alleles, especially DR and DQ, made assigning TCR associations to individual alleles difficult. An association between a missense DCLRE1C variant and V-gene and J-gene trimming of TCR beta chains was found in a later genetic analysis and replicated in an independent cohort. Because HLA typing was missing for some donors at each locus, association tests included only the typed subset. In the study, about 150 TCR beta chains were listed as associated with cytomegalovirus. A later analysis found that HLA-associated TCR beta chains were more clonally expanded and had lower generation probabilities than equally common non-associated chains. A few of the identified cytomegalovirus-associated TCR beta chains were confirmed in vitro to be specific for cytomegalovirus antigens.

In total, approximately 690 healthy bone marrow donors made up the cohort. Cohort members were all nominally healthy when sampled, although unrecorded immune exposures were likely present. The donor was CMV seronegative and belonged to the group of 380 or so seronegative cohort members. Every donor gave a peripheral blood sample, and the peripheral blood mononuclear cells from that sample were used for TCR beta sequencing. The Qiagen DNeasy Blood Extraction Kit was used to extract genomic DNA from the blood cell samples. Details on this clone: No antigen is known for it. Per-nucleotide qualities are absent, and no much larger clonotype sits a single base away.

The library was built by means of the immunoSEQ multiplex PCR assay. A mixture of 60 forward primers for TCR Vbeta segments and 13 reverse primers for TCR Jbeta segments was used in the multiplex PCR. A multiplex PCR assay on genomic DNA amplified the CDR3 region of rearranged TCR beta genes. Amplified TCR beta libraries were sequenced as 87-base-pair reads on the Illumina HiSeq System. The original methods were these. Across the 670 or so repertoires, a later analysis counted roughly 77 million unique TCR beta chains, approximately 12 million of which were shared by at least two donors. To remove PCR and sequencing errors, raw reads were error-corrected and collapsed into unique sequences using a nearest-neighbor algorithm that merged closely related sequences. CDR3 sequences were aligned to IMGT reference sequences to assign V, D and J gene segments. For a sequence to be retained, a match of at least six nucleotides was required to both a V gene segment and a J gene segment. Rearrangements were classified as productive when the CDR3 lacked stop codons and remained in frame with V and J, and all other rearrangements were classified as non-productive. Following IMGT convention, CDR3 was defined as the stretch from the second conserved V-encoded cysteine to the conserved J-encoded phenylalanine. Sequences without an unambiguous match to a single V gene segment were excluded from the earlier analysis of a few hundred of the donors. In an earlier analysis of a few hundred of the donors, a V segment was called functional when productive rearrangements were above 56.7%, and segregating when the standard deviation between donors exceeded 5%. A statistical classification framework was built for diagnosing cytomegalovirus status from the catalog of TCR beta chain sequences. In a later analysis, TCR nucleotide sequences were compared against IMGT/GENE-DB human TR gene sequences so that V and J genes could be assigned. The TCRdist pipeline was used in a later analysis to assign CDR3 sequences and most-parsimonious VDJ recombination scenarios. In a later analysis, every TCR beta chain was defined by the combination of its CDR3 amino acid sequence and its V-gene family, and reads without a unique V-gene family were dropped. In a later analysis, nearly 600 highly shared, low-generation-probability nucleotide sequences were removed to address suspected cross-contamination and a sequencing artifact. For each public chain, a later analysis derived a clonal expansion index from normalized ranks of inferred template counts within each repertoire. Generation probabilities in a later analysis came from a VDJ recombination model fitted to out-of-frame rearrangements, and those results were checked against IGoR. Hypergeometric tests were used in a later analysis to score TCR-TCR, TCR-HLA and TCR-CMV co-occurrence, with a repertoire-size bias correction applied to the TCR pairs. To estimate false discovery rates, a later analysis permuted the HLA or CMV assignments 20 times. A later analysis grouped co-occurring TCRs with DBSCAN, adding TCRdist sequence similarity when clustering within HLA-allele-positive subsets. For co-occurrence clustering, repertoires with fewer than 30,000 or more than 120,000 public chains were excluded, along with about five repertoires with anomalous nucleotide sharing. TCRdb took this table from immuneACCESS and kept in-frame rearrangements with V and J called. Such tables lack part of the clones; where checked against another copy, unresolved V genes explain under half of the gap, and the rest is unexplained. Clonal size and the V and J genes are those of that table, whereas D and trimming came from the DNA. The sample records some 130,000 clones, over 70% of which are singletons. The top ten clonotypes cover about 2.2% of the sample.

The source material was PBMCs. This sequence was found in a man aged 25 to 45 in good health and CMV-seronegative.

The CDR3 region has the sequence CASRERGRSGYTF. The DNA is TGTGCCAGCAGGGAGAGGGGGCGGAGTGGCTACACCTTC. This receptor chain uses TRBV28 and TRBJ1-2, with TRBD1 matching 7 junction bases. The germline V gene encodes CDR1 MDHEN and CDR2 SYDVKM. From its cysteine to its phenylalanine, the CDR3 spans 13 amino acids. Only the CDR3 region is kept as DNA, spanning 39 bases read in frame from base 1. V lost 6 bases and J lost 7 bases, and the count of bases not matched to a germline gene is 8.